The entry below describes one T cell receptor (beta chain). There is no known antigen for this receptor. One junction end disagrees with the germline gene, perhaps due to a read error. The entry originates in a study of blood T cells in healthy people across ages (dated by TCRdb to between 2014 and 2017). Broadly, across the study: In model experiments, roughly one uniquely barcoded TCR beta cDNA molecule per two T cells was captured by template switching. For two donors (one aged 18 to 29 and one aged 80 or older), the study analyzed two additional independent replicas of 1 million unique cDNA reads from the same blood draw. Donors of different ages were randomly distributed across sequencing lanes to avoid experimental bias. Using deep sequencing normalized with unique cDNA molecular identifiers, the study measured how TCR beta repertoire diversity changes with age. The donors were split into four age groups: young (average around 15 years), middle-aged (nearly 40), aged (more than 60) and long-lived (82). Results the study describes overall, beyond this receptor: Compared with the aged group, the long-lived group had more naive CD4+ T cells, fewer expanded clones and increased TCR diversity, a pattern suggesting age selection. Observed TCR beta diversity per million T cells fell roughly linearly with age, and a significant reduction was already apparent by age around 39. Since profiling was done on bulk unsorted PBMCs, naive and antigen-experienced compartments could not be conclusively compared. Observed TCR beta diversity correlated strongly with the percentage of naive T cells measured by flow cytometry. Estimates of total diversity based on one million sequenced T cells were considered lower bounds and underestimates. Because donor CMV infection status was unknown, age-related changes in expanded clonotypes were potentially confounded.

Library preparation used 5' RACE. A second roughly 6 to 12 cycle PCR used a sample-barcoded 5' primer and a J-beta primer mix. A unique molecular identifier was introduced onto each TCR beta cDNA molecule by a template-switch 5' adaptor carrying 12 random nucleotides. At least 2.5 million CDR3-containing paired-end reads were obtained from each sample. First-strand cDNA synthesis was performed from all RNA using the Mint cDNA synthesis kit, with priming by a TRBC-specific oligonucleotide. All cDNA was treated with uracil-DNA glycosylase and then went through a first 18-cycle PCR with the universal primers M1SS and BC2_uni_R. The authors' analysis ran thus. For normalization, 1 million high-quality reads, each with a distinct molecular identifier, were randomly selected from each sample. Instead of being binned into consensus sequences, reads with shared molecular identifiers were discarded. MiTCR, run with a Q25 quality threshold and the strictest error-elimination algorithm, handled CDR3 identification, clonotype clustering and error correction. A nonparametric unseen species model using Euler transformation provided a lower-bound estimate of total TCR beta diversity. TCRdb handled the public reads itself, with Q25 trimming in fastp and clone calling in MiXCR, and kept productive beta chains. Entries that share a CDR3 protein sequence are merged under the most common genes and DNA. TCRdb, not the original authors, processed these V and J calls. This sample lists over 1,500,000 distinct CDR3 sequences; about two fifths were detected once. The ten largest clones capture 23% of the sample.

The CDR3 holds 12 amino acids from the cysteine to the phenylalanine. CDR3 DNA only is kept here, 36 bases in frame from base 1. Based on the germline V gene, the CDR1 and CDR2 sequences are SNHLY and FYNNEI. The donors were roughly 39 Caucasian individuals from Russia, aged roughly 6 to 90 years, who were systemically healthy. Roughly 10 milliliters of peripheral blood were drawn from each donor into EDTA-treated Vacutainer tubes. Ficoll-Paque density-gradient centrifugation was used to isolate PBMCs, with at least 6 million per sample. Trizol reagent was used to extract total RNA from the PBMCs, yielding at least 5 micrograms per sample. For every donor, flow cytometry on a PBMC aliquot measured the percentage of naive CD45RAhigh/CD27high T cells.

The V and J segments used are TRBV2 and TRBJ1-2, with the D gene not clear enough to name. Sequenced: blood. The source is a human donor in good health. The sequenced DNA: TGTACCAGCAGCGCGAATACAAGAGGCTACACCTTC. It is translated as CTSSANTRGYTF.